These 30 T cell receptor beta chains came from one sample sequenced in a study of beta chain features in type 1 diabetes (dated by TCRdb to the late 2010s). What the research found in general, with its limitations: A moderate but significant shortening of TCRB CDR3 length was observed in type 1 diabetes patients in all four CD4+ subsets.

Preparation of the library involved the immunoSEQ multiplex PCR assay. All of the isolated RNA was reverse transcribed with the High Capacity cDNA Reverse Transcription Kit, so expressed TCRB transcripts were sequenced. This is the immuneACCESS table as TCRdb keeps it, with only in-frame sequences that have V and J called. A part of the clones is gone; compared with another copy, unresolved V genes explain less than half, and the rest is unexplained. The sample contains 250,000 to 300,000 clones, around 22% of them found a single time. In total, the top ten clones hold around 0.013% of the sample. Antigens of these TCRs are unknown. The sequencing input was naive CD4+ T cells from blood. The cell subset or site label for this specimen denotes: true naive CD4+ T cells. The receptors here all came from a woman aged 25 to 39 with type 1 diabetes.

The chain links TRBV7-2 to TRBJ1-2, with 8 bases identical to TRBD1. The germline gives CDR1 SGHTA, CDR2 FQGNSA. This CDR3 contains 12 residues. V gave up 5 bases and J gave up 8 bases; unmatched junction bases: 4. The CDR3 DNA follows: TGTGCCAGCAGCCAGAGACAGGGGGGCTACACCTTC. This codes for CASSQRQGGYTF.

V gene TRBV25-1 combines with J gene TRBJ1-1, with TRBD1 matching 8 bases. The germline V gene has CDR1 MGHDK and CDR2 SYGVNS. There are 12 residues in the CDR3. With 3 bases clipped from V and 8 bases from J, the junction kept 2 bases outside the gene matches. CDR3 residues: CASSDRDREAFF. The DNA of the CDR3 is TGTGCCAGCAGTGATCGGGACAGGGAAGCTTTCTTT.

This clone was seen a handful of times. The chain uses TRBV9 and TRBJ2-3, with D perhaps matching TRBD2 (5 bases). Trimming shortened V by 0 bases and J by 3 bases, and 14 bases separated the two germline ends. The CDR3 has 16 amino acids. The germline V gene has CDR1 SGDLS and CDR2 YYNGEE. The CDR3 sequence: CASSVDRTEPTDTQYF. The CDR3 bases are TGTGCCAGCAGCGTAGATAGGACTGAACCTACAGATACGCAGTATTTT. The whole variable domain, filled in from reference TRBV9 and TRBJ2-3, reads DSGVTQTPKHLITATGQRVTLRCSPRSGDLSVYWYQQSLDQGLQFLIQYYNGEERAKGNILERFSAQQFPDLHSELNLSSLELGDSALYFCASSVDRTEPTDTQYFGPGTRLTVL.

V and J are TRBV6-5 and TRBJ1-2; 9 bases line up with TRBD1. The length of the CDR3 is 16 residues. Germline lookup yields CDR1 MNHEY and CDR2 SVGAGI. After removal of 2 bases from V and 2 bases from J, the junction contained 6 bases not matched to a gene. CDR3 sequence (DNA): TGTGCCAGCAGTTACACAGGGGGCATCGTGAACTATGGCTACACCTTC. Amino acids: CASSYTGGIVNYGYTF.

This clone appeared a single time. This sequence joins TRBV28 and TRBJ1-5; 9 nucleotides line up with TRBD1. The germline gives CDR1 MDHEN, CDR2 SYDVKM. V was pared by 5 bases and J by 8 bases, with 7 bases of the junction left unmatched. This CDR3 has 14 residues. The CDR3 DNA sequence: TGTGCCAGCAGTACGGGACAGGGCTGGGAGCCCCAGCATTTT. It is translated as CASSTGQGWEPQHF.

This clone occurred a few times. The gene calls are TRBV6-1 and TRBJ1-1; D gene unclear. Germline assignment: CDR1 MNHNS and CDR2 SASEGT. V lost 7 bases and J 1 base, leaving 16 bases between the germline ends. The CDR3 extends over 15 amino acids. CDR3 sequence: CASTVGGQPNTEAFF. In DNA form, the CDR3 reads TGTGCCAGCACCGTAGGCGGGCAGCCGAACACTGAAGCTTTCTTT.

This clone came up a few times. The CDR3 reads CSVSRYNEQFF. Written as DNA, the CDR3 is TGCAGCGTGTCCCGCTACAATGAGCAGTTCTTC. The V gene is TRBV29-1, the J gene TRBJ2-1; the D is unclear. The length of the CDR3 is 11 residues. V lost 6 bases and J lost 3, with 6 bases in between. Germline V gene lookup returns CDR1 SQVTM and CDR2 ANQGSEA.

The chain employs TRBV15 and TRBJ2-6; D gene ambiguous. The CDR3 is 17 residues long. In germline, CDR1 is LNHNV, CDR2 YYDKDF (reference sequence). V gave up 0 bases and J gave up 4 bases, with 13 bases separating them. CDR3 in DNA: TGTGCCACCAGCAGAGATGCAGTCGGGTTCGGGGCCAACGTCCTGACTTTC. It codes for CATSRDAVGFGANVLTF.

The J gene is TRBJ2-7, the V gene TRBV5-1; 11 positions agree with TRBD2. With 0 bases clipped from V and 2 bases from J, the junction kept 1 base outside the gene matches. Looked up from germline, CDR1 is SGHRS and CDR2 is YFSETQ. The CDR3 is made up of 15 amino acids. The CDR3 DNA reads TGCGCCAGCAGCTTGGAGGGACTAGCGGCCTACGAGCAGTACTTC. Encoded protein: CASSLEGLAAYEQYF.

This chain joins TRBV19 and TRBJ1-1, with TRBD1 matching 7 bases. CDR3 size: 15 residues. V was pared by 5 bases and J by 5 bases, with 11 bases of the junction left unmatched. Germline V gene lookup returns CDR1 LNHDA and CDR2 SQIVND (reference sequence). This chain's CDR3 is CASSAYRGARTEAFF. The CDR3 DNA reads as TGTGCCAGTAGTGCATACAGGGGCGCGAGAACTGAAGCTTTCTTT.

The V and J genes are TRBV5-1 and TRBJ2-1, with 11 bases that match TRBD2. Germline CDR1 SGHRS, CDR2 YFSETQ. After removal of 4 bases from V and 9 bases from J, the junction contained 6 bases not matched to a gene. The CDR3 spans 14 residues. CDR3 in amino acids: CASSPSGGKIEQFF. DNA of the CDR3: TGCGCCAGCAGCCCTAGCGGGGGGAAAATTGAGCAGTTCTTC.

In this sample, this clone turned up a few times. The rearrangement links TRBV19 to TRBJ2-1; maybe TRBD1 (7 bases). CDR3 length: 14 amino acids. CDR1 is LNHDA, CDR2 SQIVND, per germline (reference sequence). Trimming shortened V by 4 bases and J by 13 bases, and 20 bases separated the two germline ends. The CDR3 protein is CASSTRRATGTQFF. The CDR3 DNA reads TGTGCCAGTAGTACCAGAAGGGCGACAGGGACTCAGTTCTTC.

The rearrangement uses TRBV5-1 and TRBJ2-1; possible D gene TRBD2, 6 bases. This CDR3 spans 13 amino acids. Deletions cut 2 bases from V and 9 bases from J, with 12 bases between. Germline CDR1 is SGHRS and CDR2 is YFSETQ. The CDR3 loop reads CASSFGQGGEQFF. The CDR3 region has the DNA TGCGCCAGCAGCTTTGGCCAGGGAGGTGAGCAGTTCTTC.

This clone was seen a handful of times. The chain employs TRBV4-2 and TRBJ2-5; 10 positions match TRBD1. Germline CDR1 reads LGHNA; CDR2 reads YNFKEQ. This CDR3 has 17 residues. Trimming at V came to 0 bases and at J to 5 bases, leaving 9 bases not matched to a gene. CDR3 residues: CASSQDLVGTGVETQYF. In nucleotides, the CDR3 is TGTGCCAGCAGCCAAGATCTAGTGGGGACAGGGGTGGAGACCCAGTACTTC.

This clone was observed a few times. An end of the junction differs from the germline gene, which may be a read error. The chain carries TRBV23-1 and TRBJ1-2; 8 bases match TRBD1. TRBV23-1 counts as an open reading frame of uncertain function. This CDR3 contains 12 residues. The CDR3 DNA reads as TGCGCCAGCAGTCCAGGGTGGGGACAGGAAGACTTC. Its translation: CASSPGWGQEDF.

The J gene is TRBJ2-7, the V gene TRBV6-5; TRBD1 matches at 11 bases. This CDR3 is built from 15 residues. In germline, CDR1 is MNHEY, CDR2 SVGAGI. Losses at the gene ends were 5 bases for V and 2 bases for J; bases not matched to a gene: 5. The CDR3 sequence is CASSAGTGGPYEQYF. CDR3 coding DNA: TGTGCCAGCAGTGCCGGGACAGGGGGACCCTACGAGCAGTACTTC.

V and J are TRBV6-5 and TRBJ1-2; 10 bases map to TRBD1. The CDR3 is 14 amino acids. With 5 bases clipped from V and 3 bases from J, the junction kept 3 bases outside the gene matches. The germline gives CDR1 MNHEY, CDR2 SVGAGI. The CDR3: CASSDRGRDYGYTF. CDR3 sequence (DNA): TGTGCCAGCAGTGACAGGGGGCGAGACTATGGCTACACCTTC.

The V call is TRBV9, the J call TRBJ2-5; 10 bases line up with TRBD2. The CDR3 length is 15 residues. CDR1 and CDR2 (germline): SGDLS, YYNGEE. The V segment lost 2 bases and the J segment 5 bases; nucleotides outside the gene matches: 6. The CDR3 DNA is TGTGCCAGCAGCGTCCTAGCGGGAGATACCGAGACCCAGTACTTC. It yields the protein CASSVLAGDTETQYF.

This clone was detected only a few times. The chain joins TRBV7-3 to TRBJ2-7, with 14 positions matching TRBD2. This CDR3 comprises 13 residues. Trimming took 5 bases from V and 9 from J; bases not matched to a gene: 3. Germline lookup yields CDR1 SGHTA and CDR2 FQGTGA. CDR3 protein: CASSAGLAGVQYF. CDR3 sequence (DNA): TGTGCCAGCAGCGCGGGACTAGCGGGAGTGCAGTACTTC.

The rearrangement links TRBV7-3 to TRBJ2-3, with 7 bases lining up with TRBD2. This CDR3 has 15 amino acids. V was clipped by 4 bases and J by 5 bases; unmatched bases: 9. The germline V gene encodes CDR1 SGHTA and CDR2 FQGTGA. In DNA, the CDR3 is TGTGCCAGCAGCTCGGGACTAACCACTCGAGATACGCAGTATTTT. Encoded protein: CASSSGLTTRDTQYF.

The chain has TRBV4-2 and TRBJ2-7, with 7 nucleotides matching TRBD2. The germline V gene has CDR1 LGHNA and CDR2 YNFKEQ. The CDR3 consists of 14 residues. The V segment lost 0 bases and the J segment 3 bases; nucleotides outside the gene matches: 2. The CDR3 protein is CASSQDGTNYEQYF. The CDR3 DNA sequence: TGTGCCAGCAGCCAAGACGGGACTAACTACGAGCAGTACTTC.

This clone came up a few times. This rearrangement joins TRBV29-1 to TRBJ2-1, with TRBD2 matching over 9 bases. The CDR3 sequence is 16 residues long. V gave up 5 bases and J gave up 4 bases; unmatched junction bases: 12. In germline, CDR1 is SQVTM, CDR2 ANQGSEA. The CDR3 region is CSVHSPSGITYNEQFF. The DNA for the CDR3 is TGCAGCGTTCATAGTCCTAGCGGGATAACTTACAATGAGCAGTTCTTC.

This clone was seen only a few times. The CDR3 protein is CASSFSGTGREKLFF. CDR3 DNA sequence: TGTGCCAGCAGCTTTTCCGGGACAGGGAGGGAAAAACTGTTTTTT. The gene calls are TRBV7-6 and TRBJ1-4; TRBD1 matches 9 bases. The J segment lost 8 bases and the V segment lost 3 bases, leaving 7 bases of the junction unmatched. CDR3 length: 15 amino acids. Germline loops: CDR1 SGHVS, CDR2 FNYEAQ.

The chain couples TRBV6-9 to TRBJ2-7; D may be TRBD1 (6 bases). Germline CDR1 and CDR2: MNHGY and SVAAGI. CDR3 size: 12 residues. As DNA, the CDR3 is TGTGGGAATACAGGGTGCAAGGGCGAGCAGTACTTC. Translating it yields CGNTGCKGEQYF.

The chain employs TRBV28 and TRBJ2-7; D gene uncertain. The V gene's germline CDR1 is MDHEN and CDR2 SYDVKM. The germline V and J ends were trimmed by 5 bases and 1 base, with 15 bases remaining between them. The CDR3 is made up of 15 amino acids. In DNA, the CDR3 is TGTGCCAGCAGTCTTTCCACGTCCCGGTCCTACGAGCAGTACTTC. This translates into CASSLSTSRSYEQYF.

The CDR3 DNA reads TGCGCCAGCAGTGACCCGAGGTCTCGGGGCTACACCTTC. Residues: CASSDPRSRGYTF. The chain couples TRBV10-2 to TRBJ1-2; D is uncertain. This CDR3 spans 13 amino acids. Trimming pared 3 bases from V and 8 bases from J, leaving 13 bases between. CDR1 is WSHSY, CDR2 SAAADI, per germline.

This clone was counted only a few times. The chain combines TRBV20-1 with TRBJ1-2; D unresolved. CDR3 length: 11 amino acids. CDR1 is DFQATT, CDR2 SNEGSKA, per germline (reference sequence). Here the CDR3 reads CSARLNYGYTF. Written as DNA, the CDR3 is TGCAGCGCCAGGCTGAACTATGGCTACACCTTC.

V and J are TRBV28 and TRBJ1-1, with D maybe TRBD1 (5 bases). CDR1 is MDHEN and CDR2 is SYDVKM in the germline V gene. The CDR3 sequence is 16 residues long. The V end lost 5 bases, the J end lost 1 base, and 17 bases lay between the germline ends. CDR3 nucleotide sequence: TGTGCCAGCAGTGTCCCCATGGGGCTGGCGAACACTGAAGCTTTCTTT. Translation: CASSVPMGLANTEAFF.

The chain has TRBV7-2 and TRBJ1-5, with 7 bases aligning to TRBD1. The germline gives CDR1 SGHTA, CDR2 FQGNSA. V was pared by 1 base and J by 5 bases, with 11 bases of the junction left unmatched. CDR3 size: 17 residues. The CDR3 loop reads CASSLGGWDSYYQPQHF. CDR3 in DNA: TGTGCCAGCAGCTTAGGGGGTTGGGACAGCTACTATCAGCCCCAGCATTTT. Full variable domain (rest looked up from reference TRBV7-2 and TRBJ1-5): GAGVSQSPSNKVTEKGKDVELRCDPISGHTALYWYRQSLGQGLEFLIYFQGNSAPDKSGLPSDRFSAERTGGSVSTLTIQRTQQEDSAVYLCASSLGGWDSYYQPQHFGDGTRLSIL.

The chain combines TRBV6-1 with TRBJ1-5; 8 nucleotides agree with TRBD1. The CDR3 covers 14 residues. Per germline, CDR1 MNHNS and CDR2 SASEGT. V shed 4 bases and J 6 bases; nucleotides not matched to a gene: 5. The CDR3 DNA is TGTGCCAGCAGTGGACCAGGGGGCCGTCAGCCCCAGCATTTT. It encodes CASSGPGGRQPQHF.